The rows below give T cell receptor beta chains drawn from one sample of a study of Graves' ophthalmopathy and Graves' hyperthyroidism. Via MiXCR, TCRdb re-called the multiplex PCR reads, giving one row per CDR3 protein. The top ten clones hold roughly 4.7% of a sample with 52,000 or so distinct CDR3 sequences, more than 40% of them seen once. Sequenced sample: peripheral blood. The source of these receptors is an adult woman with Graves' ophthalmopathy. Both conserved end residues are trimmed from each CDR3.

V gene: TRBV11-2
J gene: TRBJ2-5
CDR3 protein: ASSLEETQY

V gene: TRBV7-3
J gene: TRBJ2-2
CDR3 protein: ASSLGLAEGTGELF

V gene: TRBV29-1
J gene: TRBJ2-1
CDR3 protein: SVDDPSGRAGEQF

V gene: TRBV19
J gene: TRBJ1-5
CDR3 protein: ASSPDRVRVDQPQH

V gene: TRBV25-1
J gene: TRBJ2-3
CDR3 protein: ASSEEGARVNGKGTDTQY

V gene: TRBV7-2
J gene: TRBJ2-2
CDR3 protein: ASSYHPSGELF

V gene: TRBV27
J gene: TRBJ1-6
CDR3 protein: ASSIGTTNSPLH

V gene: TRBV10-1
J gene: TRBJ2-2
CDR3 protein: ASSQDQENTGELF

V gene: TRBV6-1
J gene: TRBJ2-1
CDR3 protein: ASSETGGGYNEQF

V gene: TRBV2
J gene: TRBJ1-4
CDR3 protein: ASRTQGEKPF

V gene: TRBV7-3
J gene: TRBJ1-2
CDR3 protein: ASSTGGADNYGYT

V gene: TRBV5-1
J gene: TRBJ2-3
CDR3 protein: ACSLAYGDTRY

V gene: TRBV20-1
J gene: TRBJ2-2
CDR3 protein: SAPQGVGTGELF

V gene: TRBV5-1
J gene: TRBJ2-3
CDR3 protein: ASSPGLAGDTDTQY

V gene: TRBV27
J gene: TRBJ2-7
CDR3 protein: ASSFSGQGSYEQY

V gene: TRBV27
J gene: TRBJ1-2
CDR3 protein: ASSSSLGPGGYT

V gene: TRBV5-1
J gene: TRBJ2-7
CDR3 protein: ASRCGRVYEQY

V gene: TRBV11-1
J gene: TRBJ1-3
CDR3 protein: ASSLTVGNTIY

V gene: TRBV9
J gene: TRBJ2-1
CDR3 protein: ASSVGRSVAGVGYNEQF

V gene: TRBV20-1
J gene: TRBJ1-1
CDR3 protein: SARFHREGRTEAF

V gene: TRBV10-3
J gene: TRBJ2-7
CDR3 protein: AISESMGFEQY

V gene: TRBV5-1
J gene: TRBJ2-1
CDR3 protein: ASSLVGGCNEQF